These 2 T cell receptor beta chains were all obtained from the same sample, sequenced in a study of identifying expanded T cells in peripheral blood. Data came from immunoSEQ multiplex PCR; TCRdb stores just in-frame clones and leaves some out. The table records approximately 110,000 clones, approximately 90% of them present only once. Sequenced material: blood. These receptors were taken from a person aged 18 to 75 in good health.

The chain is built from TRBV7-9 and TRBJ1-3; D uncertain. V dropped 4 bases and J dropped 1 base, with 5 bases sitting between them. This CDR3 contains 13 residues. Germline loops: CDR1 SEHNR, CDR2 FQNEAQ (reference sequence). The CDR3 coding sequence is TGTGCCAGCAGCTCGAGATCTGGAAACACCATATATTTT. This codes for CASSSRSGNTIYF.

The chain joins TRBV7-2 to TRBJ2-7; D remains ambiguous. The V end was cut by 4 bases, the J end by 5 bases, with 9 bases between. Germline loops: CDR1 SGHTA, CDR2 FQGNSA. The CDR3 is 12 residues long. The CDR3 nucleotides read TGTGCCAGCAGCTCAATTTATAACGAGCAGTACTTC. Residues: CASSSIYNEQYF. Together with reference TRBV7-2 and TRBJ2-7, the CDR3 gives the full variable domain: GAGVSQSPSNKVTEKGKDVELRCDPISGHTALYWYRQSLGQGLEFLIYFQGNSAPDKSGLPSDRFSAERTGGSVSTLTIQRTQQEDSAVYLCASSSIYNEQYFGPGTRLTVT.